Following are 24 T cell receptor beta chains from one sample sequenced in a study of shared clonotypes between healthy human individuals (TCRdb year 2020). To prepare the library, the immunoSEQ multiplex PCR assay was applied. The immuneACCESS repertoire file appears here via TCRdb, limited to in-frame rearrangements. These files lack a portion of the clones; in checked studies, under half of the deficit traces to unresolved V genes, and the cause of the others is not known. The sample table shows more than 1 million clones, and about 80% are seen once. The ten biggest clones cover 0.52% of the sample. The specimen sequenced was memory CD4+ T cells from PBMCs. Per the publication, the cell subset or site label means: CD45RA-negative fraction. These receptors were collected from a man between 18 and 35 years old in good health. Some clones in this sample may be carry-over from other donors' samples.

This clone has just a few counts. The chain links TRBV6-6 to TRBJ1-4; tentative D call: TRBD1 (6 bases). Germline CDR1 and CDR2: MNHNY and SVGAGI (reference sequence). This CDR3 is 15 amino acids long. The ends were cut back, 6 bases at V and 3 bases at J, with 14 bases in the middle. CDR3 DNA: TGTGCCAGCAGCCGCGCCCGGGGGCCTAATGAAAAACTGTTTTTT. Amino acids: CASSRARGPNEKLFF.

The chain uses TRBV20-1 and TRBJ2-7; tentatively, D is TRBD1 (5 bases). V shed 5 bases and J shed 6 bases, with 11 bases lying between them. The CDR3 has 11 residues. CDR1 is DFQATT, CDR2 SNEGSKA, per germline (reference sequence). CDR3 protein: CSAVRVPEQYF. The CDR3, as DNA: TGCAGTGCTGTCAGGGTTCCCGAGCAGTACTTC.

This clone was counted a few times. CDR3 in DNA: TGTGCCAGCAGGTCCCGGGACAGTTACTCTGGAAACACCATATATTTT. Translating gives CASRSRDSYSGNTIYF. The chain uses TRBV2 and TRBJ1-3; 7 nucleotides match TRBD1. Per germline, CDR1 SNHLY and CDR2 FYNNEI. The length of the CDR3 is 16 residues. The J segment lost 0 bases and the V segment lost 6 bases, leaving 8 bases of the junction unmatched. Complete variable domain (other parts from reference TRBV2 and TRBJ1-3): EPEVTQTPSHQVTQMGQEVILRCVPISNHLYFYWYRQILGQKVEFLVSFYNNEISEKSEIFDDQFSVERPDGSNFTLKIRSTKLEDSAMYFCASRSRDSYSGNTIYFGEGSWLTVV.

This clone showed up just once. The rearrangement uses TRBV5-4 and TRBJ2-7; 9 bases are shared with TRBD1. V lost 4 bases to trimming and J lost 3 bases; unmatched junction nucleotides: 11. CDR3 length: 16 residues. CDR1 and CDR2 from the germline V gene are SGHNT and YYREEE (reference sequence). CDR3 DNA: TGTGCCAGCAGCCCGGACAGGGGTTCTGGGTACTACGAGCAGTACTTC. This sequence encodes CASSPDRGSGYYEQYF.

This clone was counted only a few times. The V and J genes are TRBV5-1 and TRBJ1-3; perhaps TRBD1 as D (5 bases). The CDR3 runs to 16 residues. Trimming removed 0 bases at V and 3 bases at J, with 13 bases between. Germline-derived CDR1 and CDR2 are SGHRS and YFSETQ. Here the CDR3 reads CASSLGERTSGNTIYF. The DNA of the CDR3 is TGCGCCAGCAGCTTGGGTGAAAGGACAAGTGGAAACACCATATATTTT. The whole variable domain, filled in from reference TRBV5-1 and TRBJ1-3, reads KAGVTQTPRYLIKTRGQQVTLSCSPISGHRSVSWYQQTPGQGLQFLFEYFSETQRNKGNFPGRFSGRQFSNSRSEMNVSTLELGDSALYLCASSLGERTSGNTIYFGEGSWLTVV.

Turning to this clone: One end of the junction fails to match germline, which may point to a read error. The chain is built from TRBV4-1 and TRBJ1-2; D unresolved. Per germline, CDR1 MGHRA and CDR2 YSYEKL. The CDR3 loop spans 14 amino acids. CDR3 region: CASSQVPDYYGYTF. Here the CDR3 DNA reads TGTGCCAGCAGCCAAGTTCCGGACTACTATGGCTACACCTTC.

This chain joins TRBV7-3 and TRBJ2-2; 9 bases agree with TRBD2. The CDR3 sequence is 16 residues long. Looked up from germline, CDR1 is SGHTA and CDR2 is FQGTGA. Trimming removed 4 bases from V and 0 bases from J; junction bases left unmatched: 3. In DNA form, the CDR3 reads TGTGCCAGCAGCTCGCGACTAGCGGCGAACACCGGGGAGCTGTTTTTT. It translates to CASSSRLAANTGELFF.

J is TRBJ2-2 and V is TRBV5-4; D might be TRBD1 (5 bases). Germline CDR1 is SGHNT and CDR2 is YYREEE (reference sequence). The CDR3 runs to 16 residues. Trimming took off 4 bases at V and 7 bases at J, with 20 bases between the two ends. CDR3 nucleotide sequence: TGTGCCAGCAGCGTCAGGGTAATGCGTAGAGACGGGGAGCTGTTTTTT. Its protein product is CASSVRVMRRDGELFF.

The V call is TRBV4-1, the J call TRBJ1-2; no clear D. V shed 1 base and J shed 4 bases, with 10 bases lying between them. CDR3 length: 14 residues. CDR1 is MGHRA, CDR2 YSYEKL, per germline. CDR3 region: CASSQGGVPYGYTF. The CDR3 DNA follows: TGCGCCAGCAGCCAAGGAGGAGTTCCCTATGGCTACACCTTC.

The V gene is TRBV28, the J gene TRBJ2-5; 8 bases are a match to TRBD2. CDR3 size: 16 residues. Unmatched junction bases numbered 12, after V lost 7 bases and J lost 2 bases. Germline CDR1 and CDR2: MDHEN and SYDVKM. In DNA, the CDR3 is TGTGCCAGCACCCTCCGGGGCGGGAGGCAGCAAGAGACCCAGTACTTC. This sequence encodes CASTLRGGRQQETQYF.

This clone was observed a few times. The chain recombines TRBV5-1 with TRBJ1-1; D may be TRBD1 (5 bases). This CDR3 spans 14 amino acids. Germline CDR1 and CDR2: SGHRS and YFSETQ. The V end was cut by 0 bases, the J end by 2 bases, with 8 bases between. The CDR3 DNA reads TGCGCCAGCAGCTTGGGCAGGGCTAACACTGAAGCTTTCTTT. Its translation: CASSLGRANTEAFF.

CDR3 protein: CASSIVGRVDGYTF. The CDR3 DNA is TGTGCCAGTAGTATCGTAGGCAGGGTGGATGGCTACACCTTC. This chain uses TRBV19 with TRBJ1-2; tentative D call: TRBD1 (5 bases). The V and J ends lost 3 bases and 6 bases respectively, with 14 bases between them. The CDR3 covers 14 residues. Germline V CDR1 and CDR2: LNHDA, SQIVND (reference sequence).

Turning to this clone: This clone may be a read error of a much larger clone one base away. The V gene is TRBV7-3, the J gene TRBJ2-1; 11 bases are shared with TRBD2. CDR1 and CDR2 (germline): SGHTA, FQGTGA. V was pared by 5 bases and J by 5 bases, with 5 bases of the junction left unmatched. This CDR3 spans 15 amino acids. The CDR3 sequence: CASSKGTSGNNEQFF. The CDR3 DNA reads TGTGCCAGCAGCAAGGGGACTAGCGGAAACAATGAGCAGTTCTTC.

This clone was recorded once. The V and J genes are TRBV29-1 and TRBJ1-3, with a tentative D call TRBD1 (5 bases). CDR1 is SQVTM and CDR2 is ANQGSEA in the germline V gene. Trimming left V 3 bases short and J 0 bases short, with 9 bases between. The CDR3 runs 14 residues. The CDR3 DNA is TGCAGCGTTGACGTTGGGGGCTCTGGAAACACCATATATTTT. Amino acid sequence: CSVDVGGSGNTIYF.

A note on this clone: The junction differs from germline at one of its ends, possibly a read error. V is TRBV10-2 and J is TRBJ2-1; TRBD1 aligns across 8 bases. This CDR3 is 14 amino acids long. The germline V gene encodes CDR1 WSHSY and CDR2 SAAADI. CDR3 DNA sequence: TGCGCCAGCGGTGACAGGGGCTCCTACAATGAGCAGTTCTTC. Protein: CASGDRGSYNEQFF.

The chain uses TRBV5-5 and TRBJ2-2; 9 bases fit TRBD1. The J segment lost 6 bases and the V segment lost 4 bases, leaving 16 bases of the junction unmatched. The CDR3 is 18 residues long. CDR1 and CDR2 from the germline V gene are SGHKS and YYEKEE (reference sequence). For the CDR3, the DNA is TGTGCCAGCAGCCCACGTCCCGGGACAGGGACGGGAGCCGGGGAGCTGTTTTTT. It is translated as CASSPRPGTGTGAGELFF.

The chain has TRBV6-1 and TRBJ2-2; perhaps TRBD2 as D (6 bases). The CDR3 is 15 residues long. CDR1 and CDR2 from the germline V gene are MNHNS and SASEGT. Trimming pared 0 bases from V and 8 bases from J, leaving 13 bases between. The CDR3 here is CASSEAIGTPGELFF. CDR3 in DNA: TGTGCCAGCAGTGAAGCGATAGGGACTCCGGGGGAGCTGTTTTTT.

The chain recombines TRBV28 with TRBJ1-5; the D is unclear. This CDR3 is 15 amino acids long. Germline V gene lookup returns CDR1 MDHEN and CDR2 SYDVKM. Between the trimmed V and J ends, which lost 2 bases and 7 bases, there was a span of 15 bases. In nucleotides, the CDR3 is TGTGCCAGCAGTTTACCCTGGGGAGGTGCACAGCCCCAGCATTTT. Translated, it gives CASSLPWGGAQPQHF.

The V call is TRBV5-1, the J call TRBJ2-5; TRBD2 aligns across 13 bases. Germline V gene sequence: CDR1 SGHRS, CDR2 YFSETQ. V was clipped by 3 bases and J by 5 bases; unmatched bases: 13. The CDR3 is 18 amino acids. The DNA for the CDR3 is TGCGCCAGCAGCTCGTACGGACTAGCGGGAGATGTGATGGAGACCCAGTACTTC. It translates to CASSSYGLAGDVMETQYF. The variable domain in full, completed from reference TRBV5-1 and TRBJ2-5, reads KAGVTQTPRYLIKTRGQQVTLSCSPISGHRSVSWYQQTPGQGLQFLFEYFSETQRNKGNFPGRFSGRQFSNSRSEMNVSTLELGDSALYLCASSSYGLAGDVMETQYFGPGTRLLVL.

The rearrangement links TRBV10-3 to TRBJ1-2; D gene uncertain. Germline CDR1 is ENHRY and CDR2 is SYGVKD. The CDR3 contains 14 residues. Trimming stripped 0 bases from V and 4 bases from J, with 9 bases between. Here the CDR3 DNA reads TGTGCCATCAGTGAGTCGCCAGCGTCCTATGGCTACACCTTC. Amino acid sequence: CAISESPASYGYTF.

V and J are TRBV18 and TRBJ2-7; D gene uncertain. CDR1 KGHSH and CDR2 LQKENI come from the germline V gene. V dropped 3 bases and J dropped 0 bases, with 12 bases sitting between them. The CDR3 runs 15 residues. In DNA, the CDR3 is TGTGCCAGCTCACCCCCAGGTCGAGACTCCTACGAGCAGTACTTC. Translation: CASSPPGRDSYEQYF.

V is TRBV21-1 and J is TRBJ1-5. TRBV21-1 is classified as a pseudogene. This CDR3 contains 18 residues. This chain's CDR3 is CASSLPTRPGLDNQPQHF. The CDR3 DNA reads TGTGCCAGCAGCCTCCCAACCAGACCGGGACTTGATAATCAGCCCCAGCATTTT.

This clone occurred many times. The CDR3 bases are TGTGCCAGCTCCGCGAGTCTGAGCTCTGGAAACACCATATATTTT. Translated: CASSASLSSGNTIYF. This rearrangement joins TRBV9 to TRBJ1-3; D call uncertain. From germline, CDR1 is SGDLS and CDR2 YYNGEE. CDR3 length: 15 residues. Trimming stripped 7 bases from V and 0 bases from J, with 14 bases between.

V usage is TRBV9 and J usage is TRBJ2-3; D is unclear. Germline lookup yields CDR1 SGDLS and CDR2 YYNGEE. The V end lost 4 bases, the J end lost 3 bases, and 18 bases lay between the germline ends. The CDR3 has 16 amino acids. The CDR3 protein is CASSLTSVDPTDTQYF. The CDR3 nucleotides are TGTGCCAGCAGCTTAACCTCTGTGGACCCTACAGATACGCAGTATTTT. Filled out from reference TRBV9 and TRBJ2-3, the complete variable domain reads DSGVTQTPKHLITATGQRVTLRCSPRSGDLSVYWYQQSLDQGLQFLIQYYNGEERAKGNILERFSAQQFPDLHSELNLSSLELGDSALYFCASSLTSVDPTDTQYFGPGTRLTVL.